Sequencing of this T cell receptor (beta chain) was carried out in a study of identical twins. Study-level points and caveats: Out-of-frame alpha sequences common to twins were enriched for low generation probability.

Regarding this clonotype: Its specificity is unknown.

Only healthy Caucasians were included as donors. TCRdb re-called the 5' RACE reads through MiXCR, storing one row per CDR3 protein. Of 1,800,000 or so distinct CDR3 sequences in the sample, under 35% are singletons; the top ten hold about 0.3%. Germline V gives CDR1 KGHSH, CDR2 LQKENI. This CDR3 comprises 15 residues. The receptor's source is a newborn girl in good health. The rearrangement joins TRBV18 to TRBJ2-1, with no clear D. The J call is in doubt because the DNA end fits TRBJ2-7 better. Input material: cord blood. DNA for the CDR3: TGTGCCAGCTCACCGCGCCTAGTTTCCTACAATGAGCAGTACTTC. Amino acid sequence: CASSPRLVSYNEQYF.